Listed below are T cell receptor beta chains from one sample, sequenced in a study of T cell responses to AZD1222 COVID-19 vaccine. Clones were read by immunoSEQ multiplex PCR, and TCRdb kept only the in-frame ones, dropping some. The sample shows about 140,000 clones, 80% to 95% of them seen only once. This sample comprised peripheral blood, obtained on day 0 of AZD1222 vaccination. Source of these receptors: an adult in good health. Each CDR3 is given with its conserved first and last residue. A D gene is named only where the DNA matches it firmly. Clone sizes are given selectively: once, few, many, or a class where the clone is expanded.

CDR3 length	V gene	D gene	clone size	J gene	CDR3 DNA	CDR3 protein
19	TRBV5-6	TRBD1	many	TRBJ1-3	TGTGCCAGCAGCAGGGGACAGGGGTTGGGATATACCTCTGGAAACACCATATATTTT	CASSRGQGLGYTSGNTIYF
13	TRBV25-1	.	.	TRBJ1-1	TGTGCCAGCACCCTACTGGGGGCCGCTGAAGCTTTCTTT	CASTLLGAAEAFF
17	TRBV5-6	TRBD1	.	TRBJ1-1	TGTGCCAGCAGCTTTGTGGCGGGACAGACCGAAAACACTGAAGCTTTCTTT	CASSFVAGQTENTEAFF
15	TRBV7-3	.	.	TRBJ1-6	TGCGCCAGCAGCTTGGGGCTGATTAAAAATTCACCCCTCCACTTT	CASSLGLIKNSPLHF
14	TRBV5-4	TRBD1	.	TRBJ1-2	TGTGCCAGCAGGAGACAGGGATCCAACTATGGCTACACCTTC	CASRRQGSNYGYTF
19	TRBV19	.	.	TRBJ2-3	TGTGCCAGTAGTATGTCCCGTCGGGCGGGGGCACTGAGCACAGATACGCAGTATTTT	CASSMSRRAGALSTDTQYF
13	TRBV30	TRBD1	.	TRBJ2-2	TGTGCCTGGGGACAGGGGAACACCGGGGAGCTGTTTTTT	CAWGQGNTGELFF
15	TRBV3-1/TRBV3-2	TRBD1	once	TRBJ2-1	TGTGCCAGCAGCCTCCGGGACAGGGCCTACAATGAGCAGTTCTTC	CASSLRDRAYNEQFF
15	TRBV25-1	TRBD1	.	TRBJ2-7	TGTGCCAGCAGTGAATCAGGACAGGTCCTCTACGAGCAGTACTTC	CASSESGQVLYEQYF
15	TRBV28	.	once	TRBJ2-3	TGTGCCAGCAGTTTAGGGGACGCCCGCATGGATACGCAGTATTTT	CASSLGDARMDTQYF
15	TRBV13	.	.	TRBJ1-1	TGTGCCAGCAGCCCCTCGGGGGGGGAGAACACTGAAGCTTTCTTT	CASSPSGGENTEAFF
17	TRBV28	.	.	TRBJ1-5	TGTGCCAGCAGTCCTTACCCTCGACGGGGTAGCAATCAGCCCCAGCATTTT	CASSPYPRRGSNQPQHF
13	TRBV5-1	.	.	TRBJ1-1	TGCGCCAGCAGCTTCGGGCAGAGGGATGAAGCTTTCTTT	CASSFGQRDEAFF
15	TRBV5-6	.	.	TRBJ1-3	TGTGCCAGCAGCTTGGCGGTCGTCTCTGGAAACACCATATATTTT	CASSLAVVSGNTIYF
18	TRBV15	.	.	TRBJ2-1	TGTGCCACCAGCAGAGATCTAGTCGGAGGGAGAATCGACAATGAGCAGTTCTTC	CATSRDLVGGRIDNEQFF
13	TRBV24-1	.	.	TRBJ1-5	TGTGCCACCAGTGATTCGACCAATCAGCCCCAGCATTTT	CATSDSTNQPQHF
15	TRBV5-1	.	.	TRBJ1-4	TGCGCCAGCAGCTTGGAAGGGGGGCTGAATGAAAAACTGTTTTTT	CASSLEGGLNEKLFF
14	TRBV28	.	.	TRBJ2-7	TGTGCCAGCGGCATCGGGTACCTGTCCTACGAGCAGTACTTC	CASGIGYLSYEQYF
13	TRBV11-3	TRBD1	.	TRBJ1-2	TGTGCCAGCAGCTCGACAGGGGGGGATGGCTACACCTTC	CASSSTGGDGYTF
14	TRBV6-5	.	.	TRBJ1-5	TGTGCCAGCGGGGGTGCAGACAGTTCTCAGCCCCAGCATTTT	CASGGADSSQPQHF
14	TRBV14	.	.	TRBJ1-6	TGTGCCAGCAGCCGGGGGGCCTATAATTCACCCCTCCACTTT	CASSRGAYNSPLHF
13	TRBV30	.	.	TRBJ2-5	TGTGCCTGGAGTGTGACAGGCGCTGGGACCCAGTACTTC	CAWSVTGAGTQYF
15	TRBV30	.	.	TRBJ1-4	TGTGCCTGGAGCCCACCCGGGCGGTTTAATGAAAAACTGTTTTTT	CAWSPPGRFNEKLFF
13	TRBV19	.	once	TRBJ2-7	TGTGCCAGTAGTATTCGACAGAGTTACGAGCAGTACTTC	CASSIRQSYEQYF
12	TRBV3-1/TRBV3-2	.	.	TRBJ1-2	TGTGCCAGCAGCAGGACACTCTATGGCTACACCTTC	CASSRTLYGYTF
13	TRBV27	.	.	TRBJ1-2	TGTGCCAGCAGTTTAGGAGCCGGCCATGGCTACACCTTC	CASSLGAGHGYTF
19	TRBV28	TRBD2	.	TRBJ2-1	TGTGCCAGCAGTGGCCCGGGACTAGCGGGGGGGCTAGGATACAATGAGCAGTTCTTC	CASSGPGLAGGLGYNEQFF
13	TRBV19	.	once	TRBJ1-3	TGTGCCAGTAGCCCGCTGGTTGGAAACACCATATATTTT	CASSPLVGNTIYF
15	TRBV6-1	.	.	TRBJ1-2	TGTGCCAGCAGTGACGTACGAGGAGAAGCCTATGGCTACACCTTC	CASSDVRGEAYGYTF
15	TRBV7-9	TRBD2	.	TRBJ2-1	TGTGCCAGCAGCTTAGCCCGGGGGGGTTTGAATGAGCAGTTCTTC	CASSLARGGLNEQFF
12	TRBV7-2	.	.	TRBJ2-3	TGTGCCAGCAGCTTAGGCGCAGATACGCAGTATTTT	CASSLGADTQYF
14	TRBV11-3	.	.	TRBJ2-4	TGTGCCAGCAGCCAAGGGACTGCAGTAAACATTCAGTACTTC	CASSQGTAVNIQYF
13	TRBV10-3	.	few	TRBJ2-1	TGTGCCATCAGTGGGTCCGGGCACAATGAGCAGTTCTTC	CAISGSGHNEQFF
15	TRBV15	.	.	TRBJ1-4	TGTGCCACCAGCAGAGAGGACCGGGGCAGGGGAAAACTGTTTTTT	CATSREDRGRGKLFF
15	TRBV19	TRBD2	once	TRBJ2-5	TGTGCCAGTAGGCGGGTCGGGAGGGGGCAAGAGACCCAGTACTTC	CASRRVGRGQETQYF
16	TRBV7-6	.	.	TRBJ2-4	TGTGCCAGCAGCCCCCAGGCACTGGGGGCCAAAAACATTCAGTACTTC	CASSPQALGAKNIQYF
15	TRBV19	TRBD1	.	TRBJ2-1	TGTGCCAGTATCCAACAGGGGCCTAACCACAATGAGCAGTTCTTC	CASIQQGPNHNEQFF
13	TRBV25-1	TRBD1	.	TRBJ1-5	TGTGCCAGCAGTGTGGACAGGGGGGAGCCCCAGCATTTT	CASSVDRGEPQHF
15	TRBV2	.	.	TRBJ2-5	TGTGCCAGCAGTGTCGGCGGGGCCACCTCAGAGACCCAGTACTTC	CASSVGGATSETQYF
16	TRBV5-1	.	.	TRBJ2-5	TGCGCCAGCAGCTTGTTAACGAGCCCCCTCCAAGAGACCCAGTACTTC	CASSLLTSPLQETQYF
16	TRBV4-3	TRBD1	.	TRBJ2-7	TGCGCCAGCAGCCAAGATGTGGGGACAGGGAGCGACGAGCAGTACTTC	CASSQDVGTGSDEQYF
16	TRBV18	.	.	TRBJ1-2	TGTGCCAGCTCACCTTCCGGGACATCTGACGGCTATGGCTACACCTTC	CASSPSGTSDGYGYTF
13	TRBV29-1	.	.	TRBJ1-2	TGCAGCGTCACGCTTTCTGGGGGTTATGGCTACACCTTC	CSVTLSGGYGYTF
14	TRBV7-9	TRBD1	.	TRBJ1-2	TGTGCCAGCAGCTTAGCCCGTCAGGGGGCTTTTGGGACCTTC	CASSLARQGAFGTF
16	TRBV14	TRBD1	.	TRBJ2-1	TGTGCCAGCAGCCTCTACAGGGGACGGACTTACAATGAGCAGTTCTTC	CASSLYRGRTYNEQFF
15	TRBV7-8	.	.	TRBJ1-5	TGTGCCAGCAGCTTAGAACGGGTTAGCAATCAGCCCCAGCATTTT	CASSLERVSNQPQHF
15	TRBV7-2	TRBD1	.	TRBJ1-5	TGTGCCAGCAGCTCGGGACAGGGGAGCAATCAGCCCCAGCATTTT	CASSSGQGSNQPQHF
11	TRBV14	.	.	TRBJ2-7	TGTGCCAGCAGCCAATGGAACGAGCAGTACTTC	CASSQWNEQYF
14	TRBV5-4	.	once	TRBJ2-1	TGTGCCAGCAGCTCGAAGGACAGCTACAATGAGCAGTTCTTC	CASSSKDSYNEQFF
14	TRBV28	.	once	TRBJ1-5	TGTGCCATCGCCCTCGGTTCGGGCAATCAGCCCCAGCATTTT	CAIALGSGNQPQHF
14	TRBV13	.	.	TRBJ2-7	TGTGCCAGCAGCTTAGGTAGTCAGGCAGAAGAAAAGTACTTC	CASSLGSQAEEKYF
15	TRBV11-2	.	once	TRBJ1-2	TGTGCCAGCAGCTTAGCTGGGAACCCCCTCTATGGCTACACCTTC	CASSLAGNPLYGYTF
13	TRBV30	.	.	TRBJ1-1	TGTGCCTGGAGTGAGGGGGGGACCCCTGAAGCTTTCTTT	CAWSEGGTPEAFF
20	TRBV6-2/TRBV6-3	TRBD2	.	TRBJ2-1	TGTGCCAGCAGTTTTGTGGGACTAGCGGGGAGTTTTGGGGGGTACAATGAGCAGTTCTTC	CASSFVGLAGSFGGYNEQFF
14	TRBV10-1	TRBD1	.	TRBJ1-1	TGCGCCAGCATCGACAGGGGAAGGAACACTGAAGCTTTCTTT	CASIDRGRNTEAFF
17	TRBV5-8	TRBD1	.	TRBJ1-2	TGTGCCAGCAGTCTGGTGGGACAGGGGTTAGCTAACTATGGCTACACCTTC	CASSLVGQGLANYGYTF
19	TRBV19	TRBD1	once	TRBJ1-5	TGTGCCAGTAGTGACTCCGGGACAGGGGGAATTTTGGGCAATCAGCCCCAGCATTTT	CASSDSGTGGILGNQPQHF
15	TRBV23-1	.	.	TRBJ1-3	TGCGCCAGCGCGAGGCCCGGAGGTTGGGGGGGAACCATATATTTT	CASARPGGWGGTIYF
13	TRBV12-3/TRBV12-4	.	.	TRBJ2-7	TGTGCCAGCAGCAGGACCGGCGGGCACGAGCAGTACTTC	CASSRTGGHEQYF